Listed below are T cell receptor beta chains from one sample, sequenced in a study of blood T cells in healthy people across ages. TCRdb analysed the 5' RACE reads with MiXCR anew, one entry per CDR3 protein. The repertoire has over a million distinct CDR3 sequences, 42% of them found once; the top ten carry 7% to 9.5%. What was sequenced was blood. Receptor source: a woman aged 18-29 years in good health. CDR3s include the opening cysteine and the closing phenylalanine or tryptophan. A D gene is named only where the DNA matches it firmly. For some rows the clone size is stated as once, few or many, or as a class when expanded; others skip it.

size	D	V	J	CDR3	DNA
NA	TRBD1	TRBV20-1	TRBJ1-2	CSARDGTGKYGYTF	TGCAGTGCTAGAGATGGGACAGGGAAGTATGGCTACACCTTC
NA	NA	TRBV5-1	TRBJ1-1	CASSSSFTGPTTEAFF	TGCGCCAGCAGCTCAAGTTTTACCGGGCCGACCACTGAAGCTTTCTTT
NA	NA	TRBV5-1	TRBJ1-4	CASSLANPGEKLFF	TGCGCCAGCAGCCTCGCGAACCCGGGGGAAAAACTGTTTTTT
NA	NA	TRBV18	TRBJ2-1	CASSPTVFNEQFF	TGTGCCAGCTCACCAACGGTATTCAATGAGCAGTTCTTC
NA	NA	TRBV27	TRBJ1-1	CASRSGVLNTEAFF	TGTGCCAGCAGGTCAGGGGTCCTGAACACTGAAGCTTTCTTT
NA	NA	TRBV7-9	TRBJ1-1	CASSHGGGRDEAFF	TGTGCCAGCAGCCACGGGGGAGGTCGGGATGAAGCTTTCTTT
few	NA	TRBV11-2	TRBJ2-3	CASSFQRSWGTDTQYF	TGTGCCAGCAGCTTCCAGAGATCTTGGGGCACAGATACGCAGTATTTT
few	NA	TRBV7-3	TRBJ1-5	CASSAPGVHQPQHF	TGTGCCAGCAGCGCCCCTGGGGTACATCAGCCCCAGCATTTT
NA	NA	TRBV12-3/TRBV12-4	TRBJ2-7	CASRHRSSSYEQYF	TGTGCCAGCAGGCACAGGAGCAGCTCCTACGAGCAGTACTTC
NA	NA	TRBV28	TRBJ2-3	CASSFGAPTDTQYF	TGTGCCAGCAGTTTCGGAGCCCCCACAGATACGCAGTATTTT
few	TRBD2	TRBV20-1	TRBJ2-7	CSTGGGHTYEQYF	TGCAGTACCGGGGGAGGGCACACCTACGAGCAGTACTTC
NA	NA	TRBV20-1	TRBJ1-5	CSARDSGQSNQPQHF	TGCAGTGCTAGAGATTCCGGGCAGAGCAACCAGCCCCAGCATTTT
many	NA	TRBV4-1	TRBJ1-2	CASSQGDIYGYTF	TGCGCCAGCAGCCAAGGGGACATTTATGGCTACACCTTC
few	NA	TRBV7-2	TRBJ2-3	CASSFGGASTDTQYF	TGTGCCAGCAGCTTTGGTGGGGCTAGCACAGATACGCAGTATTTT
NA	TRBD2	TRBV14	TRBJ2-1	CASSQGPAGEGEQFF	TGTGCCAGCAGCCAAGGGCCAGCGGGGGAGGGTGAGCAGTTCTTC
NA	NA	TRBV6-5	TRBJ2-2	CASSPTGSGELFF	TGTGCCAGCAGCCCGACCGGTAGCGGGGAGCTGTTTTTT
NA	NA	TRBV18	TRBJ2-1	CASSPELRPINEQFF	TGTGCCAGCTCACCGGAGCTACGGCCTATCAATGAGCAGTTCTTC
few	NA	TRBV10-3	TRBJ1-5	CAISELREGQPQHF	TGTGCCATCAGTGAGTTGAGGGAAGGTCAGCCCCAGCATTTT
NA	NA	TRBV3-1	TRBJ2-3	CASSLEVGYTDTQYF	TGTGCCAGCAGCCTTGAGGTAGGATACACAGATACGCAGTATTTT
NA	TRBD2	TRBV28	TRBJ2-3	CASSFSLAGGTDTQYF	TGTGCCAGCAGTTTCTCTCTAGCGGGGGGCACAGATACGCAGTATTTT
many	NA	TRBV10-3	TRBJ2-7	CAISESAGQTYEQYF	TGTGCCATCAGTGAGTCGGCAGGACAGACCTACGAGCAGTACTTC
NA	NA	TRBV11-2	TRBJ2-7	CASSLDVSASYEQYF	TGTGCCAGCAGCTTAGATGTGTCGGCCTCCTACGAGCAGTACTTC
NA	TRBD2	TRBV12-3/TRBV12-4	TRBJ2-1	CASRHILAESSYNEQFF	TGTGCCAGCAGGCACATACTAGCGGAAAGCTCCTACAATGAGCAGTTCTTC
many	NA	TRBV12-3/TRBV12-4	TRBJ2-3	CASSTDTQYF	TGTGCCAGCAGCACAGATACGCAGTATTTT
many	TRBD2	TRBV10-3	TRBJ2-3	CAISEGLAGVTDTQYF	TGTGCCATCAGTGAGGGACTAGCGGGAGTGACAGATACGCAGTATTTT
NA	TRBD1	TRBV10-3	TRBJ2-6	CAISDAIDRGLSGANVLTF	TGTGCCATCAGTGATGCCATCGACAGGGGGCTCTCTGGGGCCAACGTCCTGACTTTC
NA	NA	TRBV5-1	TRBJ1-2	CASRRASTGSYGYTF	TGCGCCAGCAGAAGGGCGTCGACAGGCTCTTATGGCTACACCTTC
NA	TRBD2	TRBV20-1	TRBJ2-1	CSARAGGVLNEQFF	TGCAGTGCTAGAGCGGGGGGGGTCCTCAATGAGCAGTTCTTC
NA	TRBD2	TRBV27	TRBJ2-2	CASTPAGGRSGELFF	TGTGCCAGCACCCCGGCGGGAGGGCGGAGCGGGGAGCTGTTTTTT
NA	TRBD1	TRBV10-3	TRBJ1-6	CAIRGGTDLNSPLHF	TGTGCCATCAGGGGGGGGACAGACTTAAATTCACCCCTCCACTTT
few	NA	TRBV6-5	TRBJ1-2	CASSDTGPRGYTF	TGTGCCAGCAGTGACACAGGGCCCAGGGGCTACACCTTC
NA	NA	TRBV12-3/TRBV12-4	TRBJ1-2	CASSFDRFGYTF	TGTGCCAGCAGTTTTGATAGGTTTGGCTACACCTTC
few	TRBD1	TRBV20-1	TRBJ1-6	CSARGSTGGNSPLHF	TGCAGTGCTAGGGGATCGACAGGGGGCAATTCACCCCTCCACTTT
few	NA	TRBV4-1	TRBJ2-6	CASSQQGNGANVLTF	TGCGCCAGCAGCCAGCAGGGAAATGGGGCCAACGTCCTGACTTTC
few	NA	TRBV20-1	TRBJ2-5	CSATQAETQYF	TGCAGTGCGACCCAAGCGGAGACCCAGTACTTC
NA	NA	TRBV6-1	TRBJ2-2	CASSEGRRRTGELFF	TGTGCCAGCAGTGAGGGCAGGAGACGAACCGGGGAGCTGTTTTTT
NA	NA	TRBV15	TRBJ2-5	CATSRVRLEGQEAQYF	TGTGCCACCAGCAGAGTAAGGTTGGAGGGCCAAGAGGCCCAGTACTTC
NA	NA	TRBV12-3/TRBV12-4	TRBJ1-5	CASSLSLTGKWGNQPQHF	TGTGCCAGCAGTCTATCACTTACAGGGAAGTGGGGCAATCAGCCCCAGCATTTT
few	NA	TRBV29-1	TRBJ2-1	CSVNRLGSYNEQFF	TGCAGCGTCAACAGGTTAGGCTCCTACAATGAGCAGTTCTTC
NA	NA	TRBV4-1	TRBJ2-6	CASSQEGYGANVLTF	TGCGCCAGCAGCCAAGAGGGGTACGGGGCCAACGTCCTGACTTTC
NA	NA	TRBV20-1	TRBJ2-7	CSATDLSSYEQYF	TGCAGTGCTACCGACTTGAGCTCCTACGAGCAGTACTTC